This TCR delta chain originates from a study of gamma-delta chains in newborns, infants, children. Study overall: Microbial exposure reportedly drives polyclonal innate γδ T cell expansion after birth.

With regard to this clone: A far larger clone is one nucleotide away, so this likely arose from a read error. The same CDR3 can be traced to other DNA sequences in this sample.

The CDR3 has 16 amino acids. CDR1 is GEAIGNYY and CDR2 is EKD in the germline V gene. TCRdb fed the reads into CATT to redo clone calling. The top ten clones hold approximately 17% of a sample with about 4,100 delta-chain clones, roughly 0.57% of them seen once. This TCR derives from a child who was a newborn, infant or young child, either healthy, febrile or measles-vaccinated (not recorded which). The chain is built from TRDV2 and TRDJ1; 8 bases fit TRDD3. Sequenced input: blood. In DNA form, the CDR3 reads TGCGCCTGTGACACCCTGGGGGAAAAGTACACCGATAAACTCATCTTT. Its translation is CACDTLGEKYTDKLIF.